This entry lists 16 T cell receptor beta chains sequenced from one sample in a study of Graves' ophthalmopathy and Graves' hyperthyroidism. The sequenced template was RNA, covering the TCR beta CDR3 region. Scientists carried out first-round RT-PCR using HTBI primers and then a second-round multiplex PCR. Via MiXCR, TCRdb re-called the multiplex PCR reads, giving one row per CDR3 protein. The sample carries around 590,000 distinct CDR3 sequences, about 35% recorded once. Sequenced sample: peripheral blood or thyroid tissue (not recorded which). The receptors originated from an adult man with Graves' hyperthyroidism.

This clonotype was recorded at least ten times. The CDR3 loop is CSARPSTNSYEQYF. CDR3 in DNA: TGCAGTGCTAGACCTAGTACAAACTCCTACGAGCAGTACTTC. This rearrangement joins TRBV20-1 to TRBJ2-7; D call uncertain. The germline V and J ends were trimmed by 2 bases and 0 bases, with 11 bases remaining between them. CDR3 size: 14 residues. Germline CDR1 DFQATT, CDR2 SNEGSKA (reference sequence).

In this sample, this clonotype turned up many times. The V and J genes are TRBV25-1 and TRBJ2-7; TRBD2 matches at 8 bases. Germline V gene sequence: CDR1 MGHDK, CDR2 SYGVNS. The CDR3 covers 16 residues. V lost 2 bases to trimming and J lost 3 bases; unmatched junction nucleotides: 9. DNA for the CDR3: TGTGCCAGCAGTGAAGTTAGGGGCGGGGGGCGCTACGAGCAGTACTTC. As protein: CASSEVRGGGRYEQYF.

V usage is TRBV20-1 and J usage is TRBJ1-1, with D possibly matching TRBD1 (5 bases). The V gene lost 4 bases and the J gene lost 2 bases, with 11 bases spanning the gap. The CDR3 contains 13 residues. Germline V CDR1 and CDR2: DFQATT, SNEGSKA (reference sequence). The CDR3 DNA follows: TGCAGTGCTACAAGCGGGGGTAACACTGAAGCTTTCTTT. Translated, it gives CSATSGGNTEAFF.

A word on this clonotype: A much larger clonotype is one base distant, so this may be a read error. The missing conserved phenylalanine or tryptophan at the end of this CDR3 makes a read error likely. The chain couples TRBV12-3 or TRBV12-4 to TRBJ1-4; 7 bases are a match to TRBD1. The V segment lost 3 bases and the J segment 5 bases; nucleotides outside the gene matches: 6. The CDR3 has 15 residues. The CDR3 protein is CASSFGTDWNEKLFS. CDR3 bases: TGTGCCAGCAGTTTCGGGACAGATTGGAATGAAAAACTGTTTTCT.

This sequence joins TRBV15 and TRBJ2-5, with TRBD1 identical over 11 bases. This CDR3 comprises 15 residues. With V trimmed by 3 bases and J by 5 bases, 5 bases remained unmatched. Germline lookup yields CDR1 LNHNV and CDR2 YYDKDF (reference sequence). CDR3: CATSSDRTGGETQYF. In nucleotides, the CDR3 is TGTGCCACCAGCAGCGATCGGACAGGGGGCGAGACCCAGTACTTC.

The V gene is TRBV29-1, the J gene TRBJ2-7; 7 nucleotides agree with TRBD1. Germline V gene sequence: CDR1 SQVTM, CDR2 ANQGSEA. With 7 bases clipped from V and 2 bases from J, the junction kept 8 bases outside the gene matches. The CDR3 runs to 13 residues. The CDR3 DNA sequence: TGCAGCGCAGGACGGGACAGCCCCTACGAGCAGTACTTC. Translating it yields CSAGRDSPYEQYF.

About this clonotype: This may be a read error, as it is one base from a much larger clone. This CDR3 is CASSKSGADYNSPLHF. In nucleotides, the CDR3 is TGCGCCAGCAGCAAAAGTGGGGCAGATTATAATTCACCCCTCCACTTT. The chain uses TRBV4-1 and TRBJ1-6; D is perhaps TRBD1 (5 bases). Trimming stripped 5 bases from V and 4 bases from J, with 15 bases between. The CDR3 has 16 residues. The germline CDR1 and CDR2 sequences are MGHRA and YSYEKL.

This sequence joins TRBV7-3 and TRBJ2-1; D assignment may be TRBD1 or TRBD2 (6 bases each). This CDR3 comprises 14 residues. Germline loops: CDR1 SGHTA, CDR2 FQGTGA. Trimming left V 5 bases short and J 8 bases short, with 16 bases between. CDR3 DNA: TGTGCCAGCAGCCCATTCATACGGGGGCATGAGCAGTTCTTC. Translating gives CASSPFIRGHEQFF. The full variable domain, completed using reference TRBV7-3 and TRBJ2-1, is GAGVSQTPSNKVTEKGKYVELRCDPISGHTALYWYRQSLGQGPEFLIYFQGTGAADDSGLPNDRFFAVRPEGSVSTLKIQRTERGDSAVYLCASSPFIRGHEQFFGPGTRLTVL.

A word on this clonotype: This may be a read error, as it is one base from a much larger clone. The chain recombines TRBV20-1 with TRBJ1-2; 8 positions agree with TRBD1. The CDR3 length is 14 residues. From germline, CDR1 is DFQATT and CDR2 SNEGSKA (reference sequence). CDR3 sequence: CNASKTTGDYGYTF. The CDR3 region has the DNA TGCAATGCTAGTAAGACGACAGGGGACTATGGCTACACCTTC.

This clonotype was observed at least ten times. This chain joins TRBV6-1 and TRBJ1-5; no reliable D call. Trimming shortened V by 2 bases and J by 4 bases, and 6 bases separated the two germline ends. Germline V gene data show CDR1 as MNHNS and CDR2 as SASEGT. The CDR3 runs to 13 residues. This CDR3 is CASSEIDNQPQHF. CDR3 coding DNA: TGTGCCAGCAGTGAAATCGATAATCAGCCCCAGCATTTT.

In its sample, this clonotype was seen many times. The chain links TRBV2 to TRBJ2-5; D not resolved. Germline CDR1 reads SNHLY; CDR2 reads FYNNEI. This CDR3 has 13 amino acids. The V end was cut by 5 bases, the J end by 4 bases, with 11 bases between. The CDR3 DNA is TGTGCCAGCAGTAGGGTGCGAACAGAGACCCAGTACTTC. It specifies CASSRVRTETQYF.

There are many counts of this clonotype. The V and J genes are TRBV7-2 and TRBJ1-6; no clear D. The germline V and J ends were trimmed by 2 bases and 2 bases, with 22 bases remaining between them. The CDR3 contains 20 residues. Germline V gives CDR1 SGHTA, CDR2 FQGNSA. Written as DNA, the CDR3 is TGTGCCAGCAGCTTAAGTTTCCGATGGTCTAAATTCCCCTATAATTCACCCCTCCACTTT. It specifies CASSLSFRWSKFPYNSPLHF.

The rearrangement uses TRBV7-9 and TRBJ1-1; 7 bases match TRBD1. The CDR3 is made up of 12 amino acids. From germline, CDR1 is SEHNR and CDR2 FQNEAQ (reference sequence). V lost 3 bases to trimming and J lost 11 bases; unmatched junction nucleotides: 6. CDR3 DNA: TGTGCCAGCAGCTTGACAGGGAGAGAGGCTTTCTTT. This codes for CASSLTGREAFF.

This clonotype was recorded at least ten times. V gene TRBV12-3 or TRBV12-4 combines with J gene TRBJ1-6; D remains ambiguous. The germline V and J ends were trimmed by 5 bases and 5 bases, with 19 bases remaining between them. The CDR3 length is 17 residues. The CDR3, as DNA: TGTGCCAGCAGTCCCCCGCTGTTGGCAGGTCATAATTCACCCCTCCACTTT. This gives the protein CASSPPLLAGHNSPLHF.

At least ten counts were recorded for this clonotype. CDR3 region: CASSEDIRGSSYEQYF. The CDR3 DNA reads TGTGCCAGCAGTGAAGACATCCGGGGGAGCTCCTACGAGCAGTACTTC. V gene TRBV2 combines with J gene TRBJ2-7; D possibly corresponds to TRBD2 (6 bases). V was shortened by 1 base and J by 0 bases, with 13 bases between the two germline ends. The germline CDR1 and CDR2 sequences are SNHLY and FYNNEI. The CDR3 loop spans 16 amino acids.

V usage is TRBV7-9 and J usage is TRBJ2-5; TRBD1 matches 10 bases. Per the germline V gene, CDR1 is SEHNR and CDR2 is FQNEAQ (reference sequence). The CDR3 sequence is 18 residues long. V lost 1 base and J lost 1; bases outside the gene matches: 9. CDR3 sequence (DNA): TGTGCCAGCAGCTTAGTCAGTATGACAGGGGGCTCCCAAGAGACCCAGTACTTC. Protein product: CASSLVSMTGGSQETQYF. Together with reference TRBV7-9 and TRBJ2-5, the CDR3 gives the full variable domain: DTGVSQNPRHKITKRGQNVTFRCDPISEHNRLYWYRQTLGQGPEFLTYFQNEAQLEKSRLLSDRFSAERPKGSFSTLEIQRTEQGDSAMYLCASSLVSMTGGSQETQYFGPGTRLLVL.